Sequencing of this TCR beta chain was carried out in a study of OX40 agonist ivuxolimab in advanced cancers. Regarding the study as a whole: The 0.1-3.0 mg/kg partial responders had among the lowest clonal expansion. Averaged across samples, CD8+ T cells carried more expanded clones than CD4+ did.

Systemic immunosuppression or autoimmune disease history was grounds to exclude patients. Concerning this clone: Its specificity is not known.

Germline V CDR1 and CDR2: DFQATT, SNEGSKA (reference sequence). The CDR3 is 11 amino acids. Generated by immunoSEQ multiplex PCR, the TCRdb table keeps only in-frame clones and is missing some. The sample has 85,000 to 100,000 clones; 90% to 95% are singletons. The specimen was CD4+ or CD8+ T cells sorted from blood, collected in a trial of the OX40 agonist ivuxolimab. The chain recombines TRBV20-1 with TRBJ1-3, with D unresolved. The TCR sequence derives from an adult with an advanced solid tumor such as melanoma, head and neck, liver or kidney cancer. The CDR3 here is CRIDSGNTIYF. The DNA for the CDR3 is TGCAGGATAGACTCTGGAAACACCATATATTTT.